The present TCR beta chain was sequenced within a study of cytomegalovirus exposure and HLA in healthy donors (dated by TCRdb to the late 2010s). With respect to the entire study: According to an earlier analysis of a few hundred of the donors, about 190 million T cells yielded 100 million or so unique TCR beta sequences and around 300 Gb of sequence data. Around 320 gigabases of sequencing data and approximately 85 million unique TCR sequences were included in an early release covering roughly 700 HLA-typed donors. Of the roughly 410 genotyped donors, roughly 76% were placed in the genetic ancestry cluster associated with self-reported Caucasian donors. The study aimed to test whether signatures of past pathogen exposure could be identified by cataloging public T cell receptors. Using immunosequencing, the study profiled T cell repertoires from about 610 subjects and related those repertoires to cytomegalovirus serostatus. In addition to the first cohort of hundreds of subjects, a separate validation cohort of over 90 different subjects was used. To predict cytomegalovirus infection status, the study combined high-throughput TCR immunosequencing, statistical association of individual TCRs with disease status, and machine learning. A later analysis re-examined previously published TCR beta repertoires from hundreds of donors and added high-resolution HLA genotyping to investigate patterns of TCR occurrence. The later analysis used no new phenotypic data to find candidate immune exposures, relying instead on TCR beta sequences and their occurrence across donors. To decide whether each TCR beta V gene segment behaved as functional or pseudogenic, an earlier analysis of several hundred of the donors relied on high-throughput TCR beta sequencing. Donor age, sex, ethnicity and CMV serostatus were compiled alongside the repertoire data. In a later genetic analysis, genome-wide SNP genotypes for about 55% of the roughly 700 donors were used, and that subset was treated as a discovery cohort. All discovery cohort repertoires had been generated using a single sequencing platform. HLA typing included class I and class II loci at four-digit resolution. Typing coverage differed by locus: A, B, C, DRB1 and DQB1 were typed in roughly 629-640 donors, DQA1 in 522, DPA1 in approximately 600, and DPB1 in around 490. Five DR-DQ haplotypes were handled as single units for association and clustering, since linkage in the cohort was strong. Among some 400 genotyped donors of the cohort, an average of approximately 220,000 unique TCR beta nucleotide sequences was sequenced per donor, of which about 19% were non-productive.

Overall study outcomes, separate from this receptor: While some public TCRs were present in many individuals, most TCR sequences turned up only very rarely across donors. In a later analysis, most CMV-associated TCR beta chains were found to appear HLA-restricted, with HLA associations seemingly driven largely by CMV exposure. In vitro tests confirmed that a few of the cytomegalovirus-associated TCR beta chains recognize cytomegalovirus antigens. In both the original and validation cohorts, the classifier was reported to diagnose cytomegalovirus status with high specificity and sensitivity. Some IMGT-functional V segments, including TRBV6-2 and TRBV6-3, could not be distinguished by the 87-base-pair reads and were therefore excluded. V-gene and J-gene trimming of TCR beta chains was associated with a missense DCLRE1C variant in a later genetic analysis, and the association was replicated in an independent cohort. A later analysis reported that several top co-occurrence clusters appeared linked to parvovirus B19, influenza, CMV and Epstein-Barr virus. Immune exposure information for the cohort was limited to CMV serostatus. Compared with the 666-donor mean, donors in an Asian-associated ancestry cluster had fewer N-insertions in productive TCRs, according to a later genetic analysis. Because counts were too low, roughly 18 rarely observed V segments, including chromosome 9 orphons, were left out of the earlier analysis of over 550 of the donors. In a later analysis, around 15,000 TCR beta sequences were associated with specific HLA alleles at a false discovery rate of 0.05. The cohort was sequenced for TCR beta chains only, and without alpha or paired-chain data the features that could be detected were limited. In an earlier analysis of more than 450 of the donors, most TCR beta V segments were observed in productive rearrangements about 87% or about 30% of the time, broadly matching IMGT annotations. A further reported finding was that TCR beta sequences accurately predicted the HLA-A and HLA-B alleles for most subjects in the first cohort. A group of highly shared sequence variants was considered likely to be a technical artifact of the sequencing pipeline. The presence/absence analyses assumed that sequencing depth was roughly uniform across donors, and that assumption may not be true. Correlated functional status among segregating V segments might be attributable to linkage disequilibrium, but an unknown experimental factor could not be ruled out. In a later analysis, TCR association rates were found to vary across HLA loci, with the most associated TCRs seen for DRB1 alleles and the fewest for HLA-C alleles. A later analysis found that HLA-associated TCR beta chains were more clonally expanded and had lower generation probabilities than equally common non-associated chains. Strong co-occurrence of HLA alleles, especially DR and DQ, made assigning TCR associations to individual alleles difficult. Because HLA typing was missing for some donors at each locus, association tests included only the typed subset. A total of roughly 160 TCR beta chains were listed by the study as associated with cytomegalovirus. The authors suggested that the approach could potentially be generalized to other disease states and immunological phenotypes.

The library came from the immunoSEQ multiplex PCR assay. The multiplex PCR relied on a mix of 60 forward primers for TCR Vbeta segments and 13 reverse primers for TCR Jbeta segments. A multiplex PCR assay on genomic DNA amplified the CDR3 region of rearranged TCR beta genes. Amplified TCR beta libraries were sequenced as 87-base-pair reads on the Illumina HiSeq System. The original pipeline was this. In a later analysis, 77 million or so unique TCR beta chains were counted across the 500 to 850 repertoires, and some 10 million of these chains were shared by at least two donors. To remove PCR and sequencing errors, raw reads were error-corrected and collapsed into unique sequences using a nearest-neighbor algorithm that merged closely related sequences. Alignment of CDR3 sequences to IMGT reference sequences was used to assign V, D and J gene segments. Each retained sequence needed at least a six-nucleotide match to both a V gene segment and a J gene segment. A rearrangement counted as productive if the CDR3 had no stop codons and remained in frame with V and J, and every other rearrangement counted as non-productive. Following IMGT convention, CDR3 was defined as the stretch from the second conserved V-encoded cysteine to the conserved J-encoded phenylalanine. The earlier analysis of about 610 of the donors excluded sequences that lacked an unambiguous match to a single V gene segment. In an earlier analysis of 500 to 750 of the donors, V segments were called functional above 56.7% productive rearrangements and were called segregating when the between-donor standard deviation exceeded 5%. A statistical classification framework was built to diagnose cytomegalovirus status from the catalog of TCR beta chain sequences. In a later analysis, TCR nucleotide sequences were compared against IMGT/GENE-DB human TR gene sequences so that V and J genes could be assigned. In a later analysis, CDR3 sequences and most-parsimonious VDJ recombination scenarios were assigned using the TCRdist pipeline. In a later analysis, every TCR beta chain was defined by the combination of its CDR3 amino acid sequence and its V-gene family, and reads without a unique V-gene family were dropped. In a later analysis, 450 to 600 highly shared, low-generation-probability nucleotide sequences were removed to address suspected cross-contamination and a sequencing artifact. In a later analysis, a clonal expansion index was calculated for each public chain from normalized within-repertoire ranks of inferred template counts. In a later analysis, generation probabilities were computed with a VDJ recombination model fitted to out-of-frame rearrangements, and the resulting probabilities were checked against IGoR. In a later analysis, TCR-TCR, TCR-HLA and TCR-CMV co-occurrence was scored with hypergeometric tests, and a repertoire-size bias correction was applied to TCR pairs. False discovery rates were estimated in a later analysis by permuting HLA or CMV assignments 20 times. A later analysis grouped co-occurring TCRs with DBSCAN, adding TCRdist sequence similarity when clustering within HLA-allele-positive subsets. Co-occurrence clustering excluded repertoires with fewer than 30,000 or more than 120,000 public chains, plus five with anomalous nucleotide sharing. The immuneACCESS repertoire file appears here via TCRdb, limited to in-frame rearrangements. These files lack a portion of the clones; in checked studies, under half of the deficit traces to unresolved V genes, and the cause of the others is not known. V and J calls and clone size are as listed in that table; D and trimming were resolved from the DNA. A total of about 170,000 clones appear in this sample, 77% of them only once. The ten largest clones add up to approximately 1.5% of the sample.

As regards this clone: No antigen is known for it. Base qualities are missing; no much larger clone stands one base away.

The germline V gene (reference sequence) supplies CDR1 SEHNR and CDR2 FQNEAQ. The CDR3, from cysteine to phenylalanine, totals 13 residues. The CDR3 DNA has 39 bases and is translated from base 1. V is pruned by 3 bases and J by 4 bases, leaving 3 bases of the junction without a gene match. The cohort comprised some 680 healthy bone marrow donors. At the time of sampling, every cohort member was nominally healthy, though immune exposures that went unrecorded were likely present. The donor tested CMV seropositive and was one of the 289 seropositive cohort members. Every donor gave a peripheral blood sample, and the peripheral blood mononuclear cells from that sample were used for TCR beta sequencing. The Qiagen DNeasy Blood Extraction Kit was used to extract genomic DNA from the blood cell samples.

This TCR came from a woman aged 25-40 years in good health and CMV-seropositive. Sequenced: PBMCs. The sequence joins TRBV7-9 to TRBJ2-7; TRBD2 lines up with 7 middle nucleotides. The DNA is as follows: TGTGCCAGCAGCTTGGGAGGGAATTACGAGCAGTACTTC. It translates as CASSLGGNYEQYF.